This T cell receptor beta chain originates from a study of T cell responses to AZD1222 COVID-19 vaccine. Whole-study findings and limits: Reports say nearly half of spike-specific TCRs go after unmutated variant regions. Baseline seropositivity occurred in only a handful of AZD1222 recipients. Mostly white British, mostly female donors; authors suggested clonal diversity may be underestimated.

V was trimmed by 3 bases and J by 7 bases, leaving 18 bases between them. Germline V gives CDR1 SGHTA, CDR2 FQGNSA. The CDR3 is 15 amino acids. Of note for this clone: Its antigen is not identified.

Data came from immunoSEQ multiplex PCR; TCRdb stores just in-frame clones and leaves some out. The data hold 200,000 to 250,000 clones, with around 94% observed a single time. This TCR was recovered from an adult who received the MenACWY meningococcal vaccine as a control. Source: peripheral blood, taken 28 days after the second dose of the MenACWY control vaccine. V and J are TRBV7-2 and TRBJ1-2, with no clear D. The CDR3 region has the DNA TGTGCCAGCAGCTTGTTAAATCTGGGCGGTCCTGGCTACACCTTC. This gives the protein CASSLLNLGGPGYTF.